This TCR beta chain is drawn from a study of shared clonotypes between healthy human individuals. The study, taken as a whole, reports: Tissue TCR repertoires likely differ from these blood-only repertoires. Since donors were few, the genetic and exposure-history diversity represented was limited. Naive subsets generally had larger estimated richness than memory subsets.

Of note for this clone: What it recognizes is unknown.

Genomic DNA of every subset was divided equally among multiple immunoSEQ plates. The assay was immunoSEQ multiplex PCR, and TCRdb's table has in-frame clones only and misses some. The data show about 670,000 clones, 60% to 80% seen once. V was clipped by 0 bases and J by 13 bases, with 10 bases between them. CDR3 size: 11 residues. Germline CDR1 reads DFQATT; CDR2 reads SNEGSKA (reference sequence). This sequence was found in a woman in her 30s in good health. The sequenced material came from memory CD4+ T cells sorted from blood. Subset defined: CD45RA-negative fraction. The chain has TRBV20-1 and TRBJ2-4; a weak D match, TRBD2 (6 bases). CDR3 DNA: TGCAGTGCTAGAGAAACTAGCTTACAGTACTTC. This sequence encodes CSARETSLQYF.